This is a list of T cell receptor beta chains from one sample in a study of T cell changes during pregnancy in multiple sclerosis. TCRdb's table, derived via immunoSEQ multiplex PCR, lists solely in-frame clones and lacks some. Of 55,000 to 80,000 clones listed, 75% to 90% were seen once; the top ten hold 8% to 9.5%. The specimen comprised peripheral blood, sampled after pregnancy. The receptors shown here come from a female donor in good health, enrolled as a control in a pregnancy study. Both conserved end residues are part of each CDR3. A D gene is named only where the DNA matches it firmly. Size is omitted from some rows. Given values are once, few, many or a class for expanded clones.

j_call | v_call | clone_size | d_call | cdr3_nt | cdr3_aa
TRBJ1-1 | TRBV28 | NA | NA | TGTGCCAGCAGTGTGGACAGTCTGAACACTGAAGCTTTCTTT | CASSVDSLNTEAFF
TRBJ1-1 | TRBV10-3 | few | NA | TGTGCCGTCGAGTCTCTTGGTAGAGCTTTCTTT | CAVESLGRAFF
TRBJ2-5 | TRBV14 | NA | TRBD2 | TGTGCCAGCAGCCAAGGCGGGGGAGCCGCCCAAGAGACCCAGTACTTC | CASSQGGGAAQETQYF
TRBJ1-2 | TRBV15 | NA | NA | TGTGCCACCAGCAGAGAGGGGGGTCCTAACTATGGCTACACCTTC | CATSREGGPNYGYTF
TRBJ2-7 | TRBV5-1 | NA | NA | TGCGCCAGCAGGCGGGACTACGAGCAGTACTTC | CASRRDYEQYF
TRBJ2-2 | TRBV9 | NA | TRBD1 | TGTGCCAGCAGCGTAGTGGCAGGGGGCACCGGGGAGCTGTTTTTT | CASSVVAGGTGELFF
TRBJ1-2 | TRBV6-1 | NA | TRBD1 | TGTGCCAGCAGGGCAGGGGGCGTGATGACCTATGGCTACACCTTC | CASRAGGVMTYGYTF
TRBJ1-2 | TRBV30 | NA | NA | TGTGCCTGGAGTGGATCTCGGGGAGATGGCTACACCTTC | CAWSGSRGDGYTF
TRBJ1-2 | TRBV7-9 | NA | NA | TGTGCCAGCAGCTTAGCGCAACCAGGTGGCTACACCTTC | CASSLAQPGGYTF
TRBJ2-5 | TRBV2 | NA | NA | TGTGCCAGCAGTGCCGGGACCCAGTACTTC | CASSAGTQYF
TRBJ2-5 | TRBV4-2 | NA | TRBD2 | TGTGCCAGCAGCCCCCGGGAGCGGGGCTGGGGGGAGACCCAGTACTTC | CASSPRERGWGETQYF
TRBJ2-3 | TRBV7-9 | once | TRBD1 | TGTGCCAGCAGCCAGTACAGGGGATTACCTCTCACAGATACGCAGTATTTT | CASSQYRGLPLTDTQYF
TRBJ2-7 | TRBV7-7 | NA | TRBD1 | TGTGCCAGCAGCTCCGCAGACAGGGACGAGCAGTACTTC | CASSSADRDEQYF
TRBJ2-7 | TRBV7-2 | once | TRBD2 | TGTGCCAGCAGCTTAAAGGGAGGGAACTACTACGAGCAGTACTTC | CASSLKGGNYYEQYF
TRBJ2-7 | TRBV19 | NA | TRBD2 | TGTGCCAGCGCAAAATTACTAGCGGGAGGCCACGAGCAGTACTTC | CASAKLLAGGHEQYF
TRBJ1-5 | TRBV18 | NA | TRBD1 | TGTGCCAGCTCACAAAAAAAAGTGGCAGGGGGCCCAAATCAGCCCCAGCATTTT | CASSQKKVAGGPNQPQHF
TRBJ2-3 | TRBV9 | NA | NA | TGTGCCAGCAGCGTAGCTGCGTCGGGGTGGTCAGATACGCAGTATTTT | CASSVAASGWSDTQYF
TRBJ2-7 | TRBV7-8 | NA | TRBD2 | TGTGCCAGCAGCCCCCGGACTAGCGGGTCTACCTCCTACGAGCAGTACTTC | CASSPRTSGSTSYEQYF
TRBJ1-4 | TRBV7-2 | NA | TRBD1 | TGTGCCAGCAGCTCGACCTCCGGGACAGGGGACGAAAAACTGTTTTTT | CASSSTSGTGDEKLFF
TRBJ2-7 | TRBV6-5 | NA | NA | TGTGCCAGCAGTTACTACAGGGTTGGAGAGCAGTACTTC | CASSYYRVGEQYF
TRBJ1-1 | TRBV14 | few | NA | TGTGCCAGCAGCCAGGGCCTGGAAGCTTTCTTT | CASSQGLEAFF
TRBJ1-5 | TRBV7-2 | NA | TRBD1 | TGTGCCAGCAGCTTACGACAGGGAACCCAGCCCCAGCATTTT | CASSLRQGTQPQHF
TRBJ1-1 | TRBV9 | few | NA | TGTGCCAGCACCCCAGGGGCGGTGGACACTGAAGCTTTCTTT | CASTPGAVDTEAFF
TRBJ1-2 | TRBV11-2 | NA | NA | TGTGCCAGCAGTTTAGAGGGGAGGTACGGCTACACCTTC | CASSLEGRYGYTF
TRBJ2-7 | TRBV11-2 | NA | NA | TGTGCCAGCAGCTTCATCCTGAGTTCCTACGAGCAGTACTTC | CASSFILSSYEQYF
TRBJ2-7 | TRBV6-5 | NA | TRBD1 | TGTGCCAGCAGTTACACTAGACAGGGTTCCTACGAGCAGTACTTC | CASSYTRQGSYEQYF
TRBJ2-7 | TRBV19 | NA | NA | TGTGCCAGTATTGAGCTAGGCTCCTACGAGCAGTACTTC | CASIELGSYEQYF
TRBJ2-2 | TRBV12-2 | NA | NA | TGTGCAAGTCGCCCCGGACTAGCGGAGGGAGGCGGGGAGCTGTTTTTT | CASRPGLAEGGGELFF
TRBJ1-1 | TRBV28 | NA | NA | TGTGCCAGCAGTATCGGGACACGCGCTGAAGCTTTCTTT | CASSIGTRAEAFF
TRBJ2-7 | TRBV5-1 | NA | TRBD2 | TGCGCCAGCAGCTTGCGCCTAGCGGGGGCCTACGAGCAGTACTTC | CASSLRLAGAYEQYF
TRBJ1-2 | TRBV7-8 | NA | TRBD1 | TGTGCCAGCGGCCGACAGGGCGAGAACTATGGCTACACCTTC | CASGRQGENYGYTF
TRBJ1-1 | TRBV5-1 | NA | NA | TGCGCCAGCAGCTCAGGGGATACGGACACTGAAGCTTTCTTT | CASSSGDTDTEAFF
TRBJ1-1 | TRBV19 | NA | NA | TGTGCCAGTAGTATAGAAGGGAGCGCTGAAGCTTTCTTT | CASSIEGSAEAFF
TRBJ1-2 | TRBV11-2 | once | TRBD1 | TGTGCCAGCAGCTCAGGGGGGACAGCTAACTATGGCTACACCTTC | CASSSGGTANYGYTF
TRBJ2-4 | TRBV4-3 | NA | NA | TGCGCCAGCAGCCAAGGAGGGAATCTAGCCAAAAACATTCAGTACTTC | CASSQGGNLAKNIQYF
TRBJ2-2 | TRBV7-9 | NA | TRBD2 | TGTGCCAGCAGCCAAAGGACTAGCGGTACCGGGGAGCTGTTTTTT | CASSQRTSGTGELFF
TRBJ1-3 | TRBV9 | NA | TRBD1 | TGTGCCAGCAGCAGGACAGGGGGAAACACCATATATTTT | CASSRTGGNTIYF
TRBJ2-4 | TRBV29-1 | NA | TRBD1 | TGCAGCGTTGAAGATCAACAGGGGACGGACATTCAGTACTTC | CSVEDQQGTDIQYF
TRBJ2-7 | TRBV18 | NA | TRBD1 | TGTGCCAGCTCACTGAGGACAGGGGACTACGAGCAGTACTTC | CASSLRTGDYEQYF
TRBJ2-5 | TRBV9 | NA | TRBD2 | TGTGCCAGCAGCACAGACGTTGCGGGGGGCCTCCAAGAGACCCAGTACTTC | CASSTDVAGGLQETQYF
TRBJ2-6 | TRBV11-2 | NA | NA | TGTGCCAGCAGCCTTGGACACACCTCTGGGGCCAACGTCCTGACTTTC | CASSLGHTSGANVLTF
TRBJ2-7 | TRBV20-1 | many | NA | TGCAGTGCCCAAGAGAACGAGCAGTACTTC | CSAQENEQYF
TRBJ2-1 | TRBV30 | NA | NA | TGTGCCTGGAGTTCCTTTAGGGGGGGTGAGCAGTTCTTC | CAWSSFRGGEQFF
TRBJ1-1 | TRBV5-1 | NA | NA | TGCGCCAGCAGCTCACAGGGAAATGAAGCTTTCTTT | CASSSQGNEAFF
TRBJ2-1 | TRBV5-6 | once | TRBD1 | TGTGCCAGCAGCCCAGACTTAGGGACAGGGGATGAGCAGTTCTTC | CASSPDLGTGDEQFF
TRBJ2-3 | TRBV18 | NA | NA | TGTGCCAGCTCACAGACTAGTTCCACAGATACGCAGTATTTT | CASSQTSSTDTQYF
TRBJ1-1 | TRBV5-4 | NA | NA | TGTGCCAGCAGCTTGACAGGGAACACTGAAGCTTTCTTT | CASSLTGNTEAFF
TRBJ2-5 | TRBV7-6 | NA | TRBD2 | TGTGCCAGCAGCCTACCTAGCGGGGGGTTACCGGAGACCCAGTACTTC | CASSLPSGGLPETQYF
TRBJ2-7 | TRBV28 | NA | TRBD1 | TGTGCCAGCAGTCCAACGGACAGGCTCGGTCCCCTTATGAGGCAGTACTTC | CASSPTDRLGPLMRQYF
TRBJ1-2 | TRBV18 | NA | TRBD1 | TGTGCCAGCTCACCTTGGGACAGGGGGCCCTTAATACACGGCTACACCTTC | CASSPWDRGPLIHGYTF
TRBJ2-3 | TRBV7-2 | NA | NA | TGTGCCAGCAGGGAAGGGGGAATAGCGACCTCCACAGATACGCAGTATTTT | CASREGGIATSTDTQYF
TRBJ2-3 | TRBV5-1 | NA | NA | TGCGCCAGCAGCCTGGGAGAGGCCCCGGCAGATACGCAGTATTTT | CASSLGEAPADTQYF
TRBJ2-2 | TRBV7-9 | once | NA | TGTGCCAGCCGGGGCACCGGGGAGCTGTTTTTT | CASRGTGELFF
TRBJ2-1 | TRBV10-1 | NA | TRBD2 | TGCGCCAGCAGTACAAAGGGACTAGGAATTCGTGAGCAGTTCTTC | CASSTKGLGIREQFF
TRBJ2-7 | TRBV29-1 | NA | TRBD2 | TGCAGCGTTGTGGGGAGGGTCTCCGACGAGCAGTACTTC | CSVVGRVSDEQYF
TRBJ2-2 | TRBV7-8 | NA | TRBD2 | TGTGCCAGCAGCTCTAGCGGGGGGGCGGGCACCGGGGAGCTGTTTTTT | CASSSSGGAGTGELFF
TRBJ1-2 | TRBV7-6 | NA | NA | TGTGCCAGCAGCTTAGAGACAGGAAGCTATGGCTACACCTTC | CASSLETGSYGYTF
TRBJ2-1 | TRBV18 | once | TRBD2 | TGTGCCAGCTCATCACCTAGCGGAGCGAGCTCCTACAATGAGCAGTTCTTC | CASSSPSGASSYNEQFF